Each of the 27 T cell receptor beta chains below was sequenced from the same sample in a study of T cells in Graves' hyperthyroidism and ophthalmopathy. Amplification yielded TCR beta CDR3 regions, with RNA transcripts as the source. Carried out on the TCR CDR3, a first-round RT-PCR used the HTBI primer set. TCRdb re-called the multiplex PCR reads with MiXCR, one entry per CDR3 protein. The top ten clones hold about an eighth of a sample with fewer than 750,000 distinct CDR3 sequences, about 14% of them seen once. The sequenced sample consisted of blood. The source is a woman in her 50s with Graves' ophthalmopathy.

This chain connects TRBV9 to TRBJ2-1, with 8 bases aligning to TRBD2. V lost 0 bases and J lost 6; bases outside the gene matches: 5. Germline V gene data show CDR1 as SGDLS and CDR2 as YYNGEE. The CDR3 has 15 residues. CDR3 sequence (DNA): TGTGCCAGCAGCGTAGAGGGCGGGAGGTTCAATGAGCAGTTCTTC. It translates to CASSVEGGRFNEQFF.

This clonotype has ten or more counts. J is TRBJ1-2 and V is TRBV15; possible D gene TRBD1, 5 bases. From germline, CDR1 is LNHNV and CDR2 YYDKDF (reference sequence). Trimming cost V 5 bases and J 5 bases, with 12 bases left between them. The CDR3 is 13 amino acids. This chain's CDR3 is CATSGTVKYGYTF. The CDR3 nucleotides are TGTGCCACCAGCGGGACGGTAAAGTATGGCTACACCTTC.

This clonotype was recorded many times. The V gene is TRBV7-9, the J gene TRBJ2-7; D is possibly TRBD1 (6 bases). This CDR3 is 16 amino acids long. The V gene's germline CDR1 is SEHNR and CDR2 FQNEAQ (reference sequence). V lost 2 bases, J lost 1 base, and 15 bases lay in between. The CDR3 sequence is CASSLSSGHQSYEQYF. The CDR3 bases are TGTGCCAGCAGCTTATCGTCGGGACACCAATCCTACGAGCAGTACTTC.

This clonotype was detected a few times. This sequence joins TRBV24-1 and TRBJ2-2, with 7 bases fitting TRBD1. The trim removed 5 bases at V and 0 bases at J, leaving 2 bases unmatched. Per the germline V gene, CDR1 is KGHDR and CDR2 is SFDVKD. CDR3 length: 15 amino acids. This CDR3 is CATSADRPNTGELFF. The CDR3 DNA is TGTGCCACCAGTGCGGACAGGCCGAACACCGGGGAGCTGTTTTTT.

The chain uses TRBV7-9 and TRBJ1-2; D uncertain. This CDR3 is built from 14 residues. V was cut by 1 base and J by 5 bases, with 11 bases left in between. Germline-derived CDR1 and CDR2 are SEHNR and FQNEAQ (reference sequence). The CDR3 protein is CASSLVLGLYGYTF. The CDR3 nucleotides read TGTGCCAGCAGCTTAGTTCTCGGGCTTTATGGCTACACCTTC.

This clonotype has more than one count but fewer than ten. V usage is TRBV20-1 and J usage is TRBJ2-3; 9 bases agree with TRBD2. V lost 0 bases to trimming and J lost 0 bases; unmatched junction nucleotides: 7. Germline V gene data show CDR1 as DFQATT and CDR2 as SNEGSKA (reference sequence). The CDR3 has 17 amino acids. CDR3 sequence (DNA): TGCAGTGCTAGAGAAACTAGCGGGTTACCTAGCACAGATACGCAGTATTTT. This encodes CSARETSGLPSTDTQYF.

This clonotype was counted at least ten times. The J gene is TRBJ1-2, the V gene TRBV5-1; TRBD1 matches at 8 bases. The CDR3 totals 16 residues. Germline V gene data show CDR1 as SGHRS and CDR2 as YFSETQ. Trimming took 5 bases from V and 6 from J; bases not matched to a gene: 15. The chain's CDR3 is CASSSISGTGGHGYTF. The CDR3 region has the DNA TGCGCCAGCAGTTCAATATCCGGGACAGGCGGTCATGGCTACACCTTC.

The chain links TRBV27 to TRBJ2-3; 7 positions agree with TRBD2. Trimming at V came to 3 bases and at J to 0 bases, leaving 3 bases not matched to a gene. Germline lookup yields CDR1 MNHEY and CDR2 SMNVEV (reference sequence). The CDR3 extends over 15 amino acids. CDR3 residues: CASSFGLESTDTQYF. For the CDR3, the DNA is TGTGCCAGCAGTTTCGGACTAGAAAGCACAGATACGCAGTATTTT.

This clonotype has only a few counts. At one end, the junction sequence differs from germline, possibly due to a read error. The chain employs TRBV28 and TRBJ2-1; D possibly corresponds to TRBD2 (6 bases). The CDR3 sequence is 11 residues long. Germline V gives CDR1 MDHEN, CDR2 SYDVKM. The CDR3 protein is CASSFLGGEIF. The CDR3 DNA follows: TGTGCCAGCAGTTTTCTTGGCGGGGAGATCTTC.

In its sample, this clonotype was seen a few times. This chain joins TRBV20-1 and TRBJ2-4; D gene unclear. CDR1 and CDR2 from the germline V gene are DFQATT and SNEGSKA (reference sequence). This CDR3 region has 12 residues. The V and J ends lost 3 bases and 12 bases respectively, with 15 bases between them. Written as DNA, the CDR3 is TGCAGTGCTAGTCCGACACCGAAAACTCAGTACTTC. Translation gives CSASPTPKTQYF.

The sample holds one count of this clonotype. It may be a read error: a sequence one base away is much more abundant. V usage is TRBV7-2 and J usage is TRBJ2-5, with D perhaps matching TRBD2 (5 bases). Germline-derived CDR1 and CDR2 are SGHTA and FQGNSA. Trimming took 0 bases from V and 5 from J, leaving 10 bases between them. The CDR3 totals 14 residues. CDR3 DNA: TGTGCCAGCAGCTTAGCGTGGGGAGTGGAGACCCAGTACTTC. It specifies CASSLAWGVETQYF.

The genes are TRBV3-1 and TRBJ1-2; D unresolved. The V end lost 4 bases, the J end lost 4 bases, and 10 bases lay between the germline ends. This CDR3 contains 13 residues. Per germline, CDR1 LGHDT and CDR2 YNNKEL (reference sequence). CDR3 in amino acids: CASSPSGSYGYTF. CDR3 in DNA: TGTGCCAGCAGCCCTTCCGGGAGCTATGGCTACACCTTC. Variable domain in full (rest from reference TRBV3-1 and TRBJ1-2): DTAVSQTPKYLVTQMGNDKSIKCEQNLGHDTMYWYKQDSKKFLKIMFSYNNKELIINETVPNRFSPKSPDKAHLNLHINSLELGDSAVYFCASSPSGSYGYTFGSGTRLTVV.

There are many counts of this clonotype. The rearrangement uses TRBV30 and TRBJ1-2, with 9 bases lining up with TRBD1. Trimming took 3 bases from V and 5 from J; bases not matched to a gene: 1. The CDR3 is made up of 12 amino acids. From germline, CDR1 is GTSNPN and CDR2 SVGIG (reference sequence). The CDR3 is CAWRGQGYGYTF. The CDR3, as DNA: TGTGCCTGGAGGGGACAGGGTTATGGCTACACCTTC.

This chain links TRBV4-3 with TRBJ2-1; weak D call: TRBD1 (5 bases). The V gene's germline CDR1 is LGHNA and CDR2 YSLEER. The CDR3 consists of 15 residues. The V end was cut by 1 base, the J end by 9 bases, with 16 bases between. The CDR3 coding sequence is TGCGCCAGCAGCCAAGTGATCCCATGGCAGGGTGAGCAGTTCTTC. Amino acids: CASSQVIPWQGEQFF.

This clonotype was observed a handful of times. The rearrangement links TRBV5-1 to TRBJ2-1; 9 bases match TRBD2. Germline lookup yields CDR1 SGHRS and CDR2 YFSETQ. V gave up 2 bases and J gave up 8 bases; unmatched junction bases: 17. The CDR3 totals 18 residues. CDR3 nucleotides: TGCGCCAGCAGCTTAGGTCTGGGTAGCGGGAGTTGGGGCGATGAGCAGTTCTTC. Translation gives CASSLGLGSGSWGDEQFF.

The table lists this clonotype with a few counts. The V call is TRBV10-3, the J call TRBJ2-7; TRBD2 matches at 7 bases. This CDR3 has 13 residues. CDR1 is ENHRY, CDR2 SYGVKD, per germline. J lost 4 bases, V lost 3 bases, and 3 bases had no gene match. The CDR3 is CAISDGSGYEQYF. DNA for the CDR3: TGTGCCATCAGTGATGGTAGCGGGTACGAGCAGTACTTC.

This clonotype was counted many times. The rearrangement joins TRBV3-1 to TRBJ2-3; no clear D. Germline V gene sequence: CDR1 LGHDT, CDR2 YNNKEL (reference sequence). The CDR3 loop spans 13 amino acids. The V gene lost 3 bases and the J gene lost 5 bases, with 9 bases spanning the gap. In DNA form, the CDR3 reads TGTGCCAGCAGCCAGCCGTCGGGAGATACGCAGTATTTT. Amino acid sequence: CASSQPSGDTQYF.

This clonotype was seen at least ten times. The rearrangement uses TRBV18 and TRBJ1-2, with D possibly being TRBD1 (5 bases). V was pared by 5 bases and J by 4 bases, with 17 bases between. The CDR3 contains 15 residues. Germline values: CDR1 KGHSH, CDR2 LQKENI. CDR3 DNA sequence: TGTGCCAGCTCATGGATAAGGGGAGTTGGCTATGGCTACACCTTC. Translation: CASSWIRGVGYGYTF. The entire variable domain, with the rest obtained from reference TRBV18 and TRBJ1-2, is as follows: NAGVMQNPRHLVRRRGQEARLRCSPMKGHSHVYWYRQLPEEGLKFMVYLQKENIIDESGMPKERFSAEFPKEGPSILRIQQVVRGDSAAYFCASSWIRGVGYGYTFGSGTRLTVV.

This clonotype was counted ten times or more. The chain links TRBV30 to TRBJ2-3, with no clear D. V was cut by 2 bases and J by 2 bases, with 8 bases left in between. Germline V gene data show CDR1 as GTSNPN and CDR2 as SVGIG (reference sequence). The CDR3 contains 13 residues. The CDR3 protein is CAWSFDNTDTQYF. The CDR3, as DNA: TGTGCCTGGAGTTTTGACAACACAGATACGCAGTATTTT.

This chain links TRBV20-1 with TRBJ2-7; TRBD1 aligns across 7 bases. The CDR3 consists of 13 residues. Germline V lookup: CDR1 DFQATT, CDR2 SNEGSKA (reference sequence). V lost 5 bases, J lost 5 bases, and 9 bases stayed unmatched. The chain's CDR3 is CSAEDRVFDEQYF. CDR3 DNA sequence: TGCAGTGCTGAAGACAGGGTTTTCGACGAGCAGTACTTC.

This clonotype was seen repeatedly, ten times or more. The V gene is TRBV5-1, the J gene TRBJ2-7; 8 bases fit TRBD1. This CDR3 is built from 15 residues. Germline trimming cut 2 bases from V and 3 bases from J; bases unmatched to any gene: 7. The V gene's germline CDR1 is SGHRS and CDR2 YFSETQ. CDR3 loop: CASSFGTGAFYEQYF. In DNA form, the CDR3 reads TGCGCCAGCAGCTTCGGGACAGGAGCGTTCTACGAGCAGTACTTC. Full variable domain (outside the CDR3, taken from reference TRBV5-1 and TRBJ2-7): KAGVTQTPRYLIKTRGQQVTLSCSPISGHRSVSWYQQTPGQGLQFLFEYFSETQRNKGNFPGRFSGRQFSNSRSEMNVSTLELGDSALYLCASSFGTGAFYEQYFGPGTRLTVT.

This clonotype was detected ten times or more. V is TRBV7-2 and J is TRBJ2-3; 9 bases agree with TRBD1. Germline-derived CDR1 and CDR2 are SGHTA and FQGNSA. The CDR3 is made up of 13 amino acids. V was clipped by 5 bases and J by 4 bases; unmatched bases: 1. The CDR3: CASSRQGADTQYF. In DNA form, the CDR3 reads TGTGCCAGCAGCCGACAGGGGGCAGATACGCAGTATTTT.

V is TRBV4-2 and J is TRBJ1-1; the D is unclear. The CDR3 length is 14 residues. Trimming took 0 bases from V and 6 from J, leaving 11 bases between them. Germline lookup yields CDR1 LGHNA and CDR2 YNFKEQ. For the CDR3, the DNA is TGTGCCAGCAGCCAAGATCCGGGATCCTCTGAAGCTTTCTTT. Protein sequence: CASSQDPGSSEAFF.

The chain couples TRBV20-1 to TRBJ2-3; 7 nucleotides line up with TRBD1. CDR1 and CDR2 (germline): DFQATT, SNEGSKA (reference sequence). V gave up 0 bases and J gave up 0 bases; unmatched junction bases: 3. The CDR3 loop spans 15 amino acids. CDR3 residues: CSARDTGVSTDTQYF. CDR3 in DNA: TGCAGTGCTAGAGATACAGGGGTCAGCACAGATACGCAGTATTTT.

Many counts were recorded for this clonotype. The rearrangement links TRBV7-3 to TRBJ1-5; D is undetermined. The length of the CDR3 is 13 residues. V lost 1 base to trimming and J lost 1 base, with 2 bases between them. Germline V gene data show CDR1 as SGHTA and CDR2 as FQGTGA. The CDR3: CASSLRSNQPQHF. In nucleotides, the CDR3 is TGTGCCAGCAGCTTAAGGAGCAATCAGCCCCAGCATTTT. The whole variable domain, remainder taken from reference TRBV7-3 and TRBJ1-5, is GAGVSQTPSNKVTEKGKYVELRCDPISGHTALYWYRQSLGQGPEFLIYFQGTGAADDSGLPNDRFFAVRPEGSVSTLKIQRTERGDSAVYLCASSLRSNQPQHFGDGTRLSIL.

This clonotype was seen once. V gene TRBV18 combines with J gene TRBJ2-5, with 11 nucleotides matching TRBD2. This CDR3 has 16 amino acids. Per germline, CDR1 KGHSH and CDR2 LQKENI. V gave up 0 bases and J gave up 0 bases; unmatched junction bases: 0. In nucleotides, the CDR3 is TGTGCCAGCTCACCACCGGGACTAGCGGACCAAGAGACCCAGTACTTC. Translated: CASSPPGLADQETQYF.

The rearrangement links TRBV12-3 or TRBV12-4 to TRBJ1-2; 7 positions match TRBD1. V shed 3 bases, J shed 6 bases, and the junction held 10 bases outside the gene matches. This CDR3 contains 15 residues. The CDR3 loop is CASSFTGVLIHGYTF. As DNA, the CDR3 is TGTGCCAGCAGTTTTACAGGGGTCTTGATACATGGCTACACCTTC.